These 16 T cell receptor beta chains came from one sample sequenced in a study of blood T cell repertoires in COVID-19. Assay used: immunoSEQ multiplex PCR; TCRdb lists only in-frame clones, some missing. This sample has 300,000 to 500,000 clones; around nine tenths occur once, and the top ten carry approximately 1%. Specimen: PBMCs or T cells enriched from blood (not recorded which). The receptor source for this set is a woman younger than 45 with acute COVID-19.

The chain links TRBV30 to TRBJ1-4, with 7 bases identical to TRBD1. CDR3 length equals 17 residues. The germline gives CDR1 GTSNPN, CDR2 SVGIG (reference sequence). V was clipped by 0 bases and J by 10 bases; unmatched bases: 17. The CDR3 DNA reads TGTGCCTGGAGTGTACGGACGGGGACAGTAGAGGGTCGAAAACTGTTTTTT. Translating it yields CAWSVRTGTVEGRKLFF.

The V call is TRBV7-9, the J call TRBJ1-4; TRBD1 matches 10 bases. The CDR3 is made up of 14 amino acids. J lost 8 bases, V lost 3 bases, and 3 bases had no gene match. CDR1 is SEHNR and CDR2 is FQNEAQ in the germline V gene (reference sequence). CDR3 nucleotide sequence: TGTGCCAGCAGCTTGACAGGGGGCAGGGAAAAACTGTTTTTT. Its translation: CASSLTGGREKLFF.

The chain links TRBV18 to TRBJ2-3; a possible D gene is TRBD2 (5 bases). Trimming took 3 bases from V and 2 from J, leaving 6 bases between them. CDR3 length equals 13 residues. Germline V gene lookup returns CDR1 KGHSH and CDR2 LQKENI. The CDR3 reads CASSPGVTDTQYF. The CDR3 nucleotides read TGTGCCAGCTCACCCGGGGTCACAGATACGCAGTATTTT.

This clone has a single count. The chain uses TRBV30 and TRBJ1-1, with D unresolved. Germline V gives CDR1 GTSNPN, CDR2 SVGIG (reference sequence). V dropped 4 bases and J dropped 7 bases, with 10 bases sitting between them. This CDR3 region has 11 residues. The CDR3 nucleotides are TGTGCCTGGACTGCCGGGTTTGAAGCTTTCTTT. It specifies CAWTAGFEAFF. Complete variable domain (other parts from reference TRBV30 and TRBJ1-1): SQTIHQWPATLVQPVGSPLSLECTVEGTSNPNLYWYRQAAGRGLQLLFYSVGIGQISSEVPQNLSASRPQDRQFILSSKKLLLSDSGFYLCAWTAGFEAFFGQGTRLTVV.

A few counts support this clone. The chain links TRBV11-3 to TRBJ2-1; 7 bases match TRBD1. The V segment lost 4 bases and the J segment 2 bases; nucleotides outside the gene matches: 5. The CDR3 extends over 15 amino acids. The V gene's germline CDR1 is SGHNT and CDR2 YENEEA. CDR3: CASSSGQGAYNEQFF. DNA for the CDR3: TGTGCCAGCAGCTCAGGTCAGGGGGCCTACAATGAGCAGTTCTTC. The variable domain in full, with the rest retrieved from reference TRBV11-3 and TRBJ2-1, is EAGVVQSPRYKIIEKKQPVAFWCNPISGHNTLYWYLQNLGQGPELLIRYENEEAVDDSQLPKDRFSAERLKGVDSTLKIQPAELGDSAVYLCASSSGQGAYNEQFFGPGTRLTVL.

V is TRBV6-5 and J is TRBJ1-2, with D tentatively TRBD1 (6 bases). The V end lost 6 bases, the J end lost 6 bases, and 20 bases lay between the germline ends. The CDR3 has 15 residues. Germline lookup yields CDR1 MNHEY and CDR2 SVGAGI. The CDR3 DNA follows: TGTGCCAGCAGCTTGGACGGGGGGCGTAGCAATGGCTACACCTTC. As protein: CASSLDGGRSNGYTF.

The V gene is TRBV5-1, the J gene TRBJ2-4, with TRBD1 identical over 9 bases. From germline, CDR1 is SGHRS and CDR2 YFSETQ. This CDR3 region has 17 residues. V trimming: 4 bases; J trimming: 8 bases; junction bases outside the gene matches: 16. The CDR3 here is CASSQGLRGQGGDIQYF. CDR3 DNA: TGCGCCAGCAGCCAAGGATTGCGGGGACAGGGAGGGGACATTCAGTACTTC.

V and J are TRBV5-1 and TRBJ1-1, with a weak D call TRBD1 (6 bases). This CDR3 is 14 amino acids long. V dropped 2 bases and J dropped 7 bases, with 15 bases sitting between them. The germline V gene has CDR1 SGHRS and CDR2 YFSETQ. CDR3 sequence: CASSFGTPLLEAFF. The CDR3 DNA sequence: TGCGCCAGCAGCTTTGGGACACCCCTCCTTGAAGCTTTCTTT.

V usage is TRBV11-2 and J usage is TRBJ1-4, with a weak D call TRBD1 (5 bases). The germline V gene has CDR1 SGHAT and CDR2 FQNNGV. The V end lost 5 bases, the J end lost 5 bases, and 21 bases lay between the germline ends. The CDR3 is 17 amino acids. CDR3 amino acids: CASSTYKTVGANEKLFF. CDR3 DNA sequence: TGTGCCAGCAGCACATACAAGACGGTTGGGGCCAATGAAAAACTGTTTTTT.

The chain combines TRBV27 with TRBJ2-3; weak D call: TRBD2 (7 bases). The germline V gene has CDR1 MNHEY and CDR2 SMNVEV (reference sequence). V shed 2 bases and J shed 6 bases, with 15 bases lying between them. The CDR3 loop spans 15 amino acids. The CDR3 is CASSLGGGPWDTQYF. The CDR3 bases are TGTGCCAGCAGTTTAGGGGGGGGGCCTTGGGATACGCAGTATTTT.

CDR3 coding DNA: TGTGCCAGCATGACATCGGGAGGTGTGGAGACCCAGTACTTC. Translation: CASMTSGGVETQYF. The genes are TRBV6-5 and TRBJ2-5, with TRBD2 matching 7 bases. V lost 7 bases and J lost 5; bases outside the gene matches: 10. The CDR3 is 14 amino acids. Germline CDR1 MNHEY, CDR2 SVGAGI.

CDR3 DNA: TGTGCCAGTCTCGACAGGAGCGTAGTCACCCTCCACTTT. Its protein is CASLDRSVVTLHF. This chain connects TRBV19 to TRBJ1-6, with a weak D call TRBD1 (6 bases). The CDR3 covers 13 residues. Germline assignment: CDR1 LNHDA and CDR2 SQIVND (reference sequence). V lost 8 bases and J 14 bases, leaving 19 bases between the germline ends.

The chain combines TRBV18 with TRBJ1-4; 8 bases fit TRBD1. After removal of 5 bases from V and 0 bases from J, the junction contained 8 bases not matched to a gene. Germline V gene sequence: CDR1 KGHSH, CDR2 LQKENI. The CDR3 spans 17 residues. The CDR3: CASSNGTGIATNEKLFF. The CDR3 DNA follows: TGTGCCAGCTCAAATGGGACAGGTATTGCAACTAATGAAAAACTGTTTTTT.

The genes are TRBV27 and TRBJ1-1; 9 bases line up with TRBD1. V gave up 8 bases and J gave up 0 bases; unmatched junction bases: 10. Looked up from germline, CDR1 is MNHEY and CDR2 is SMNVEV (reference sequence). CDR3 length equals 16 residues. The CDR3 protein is CASPGGTGRMNTEAFF. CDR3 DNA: TGTGCCAGCCCCGGGGGGACAGGGCGAATGAACACTGAAGCTTTCTTT.

CDR3 protein: CASSPGHVTNTGELFF. The DNA for the CDR3 is TGTGCCAGCAGCCCCGGACATGTAACGAACACCGGGGAGCTGTTTTTT. V usage is TRBV7-9 and J usage is TRBJ2-2; possibly TRBD1 for D (5 bases). The CDR3 length is 16 residues. Germline CDR1 reads SEHNR; CDR2 reads FQNEAQ (reference sequence). The germline V and J ends were trimmed by 5 bases and 0 bases, with 13 bases remaining between them.

CDR3 loop: CASSLALAGRNNEQFF. In nucleotides, the CDR3 is TGCGCCAGCAGCTTGGCCTTGGCAGGGCGGAACAATGAGCAGTTCTTC. The rearrangement uses TRBV5-1 and TRBJ2-1; tentative D call: TRBD1 (5 bases). Trimming stripped 0 bases from V and 5 bases from J, with 15 bases between. Germline CDR1 is SGHRS and CDR2 is YFSETQ. CDR3 length equals 16 residues. The full variable domain, rest sourced from reference TRBV5-1 and TRBJ2-1, is KAGVTQTPRYLIKTRGQQVTLSCSPISGHRSVSWYQQTPGQGLQFLFEYFSETQRNKGNFPGRFSGRQFSNSRSEMNVSTLELGDSALYLCASSLALAGRNNEQFFGPGTRLTVL.